The rows below give T cell receptor beta chains drawn from one sample of a study of blood T cell repertoires in COVID-19. Produced via immunoSEQ multiplex PCR; TCRdb's table is partial and in-frame only. The table lists about 250,000 clones, about 88% of them singletons, with approximately 2.2% in the top ten. Sequencing used peripheral blood. All receptors derive from a woman aged 40 to 50 who had recovered from COVID-19. Each CDR3 is given with its conserved first and last residue. Clone size is given for some rows only: seen once, a few or many times, or a class if the clone is expanded.

size	V	J	CDR3
-	TRBV28	TRBJ1-6	CASSFMGGRNSPLHF
-	TRBV3-1/TRBV3-2	TRBJ1-6	CASSQENRVGSPLHF
-	TRBV7-2	TRBJ2-7	CASSLAVGLALIYEQYF
-	TRBV28	TRBJ1-3	CASRGGAGNTIYF
-	TRBV28	TRBJ1-2	CASSLRELNYGYTF
-	TRBV7-2	TRBJ1-6	CASSLVGQGSSYNSPLHF
-	TRBV6-5	TRBJ1-5	CASGEQPQHF
-	TRBV2	TRBJ2-1	CASRWLPSGPNEQFF
-	TRBV7-9	TRBJ1-5	CASSLSGTTGWGEAQHF
-	TRBV11-3	TRBJ2-7	CASSLPGLGQGYEQYF
-	TRBV24-1	TRBJ2-1	CATSDPRSSGYNEQFF
-	TRBV5-4	TRBJ1-2	CASSLVGQGHGYTF
-	TRBV4-3	TRBJ2-7	CASSQEVIGVIEQYF
-	TRBV6-5	TRBJ1-2	CASSRQGFSYGYTF
-	TRBV9	TRBJ1-5	CASSPYPTGGNQPQHF
-	TRBV2	TRBJ2-4	CASRPGQGAGEVSPLAKNIQYF
-	TRBV11-3	TRBJ2-2	CASSTRQGSNTGELFF
once	TRBV5-4	TRBJ2-7	CASSFNTQDYEQYF
-	TRBV7-8	TRBJ2-2	CASSFIGQGTTGELFF
-	TRBV6-2/TRBV6-3	TRBJ2-5	CASSFRETQYF
-	TRBV5-1	TRBJ2-2	CASRQERTANTGELFF
-	TRBV5-8	TRBJ1-2	CASSLRGTNGYTF
few	TRBV7-2	TRBJ1-2	CASSLSDSVYGYTF
-	TRBV28	TRBJ1-2	CASSNTGLYGYTF
-	TRBV9	TRBJ2-5	CASSVGGTAYQETQYF
-	TRBV27	TRBJ1-2	CASSLSPGTGLGGYTF
-	TRBV11-2	TRBJ2-2	CASSVGTGTGELFF
-	TRBV7-2	TRBJ2-1	CASSLASGEEQFF
-	TRBV7-3	TRBJ2-7	CASSHASGNEQYF
-	TRBV5-6	TRBJ2-1	CASSLMGERVYNEQFF
-	TRBV10-3	TRBJ1-5	CAISEETVGGNQPQHF
-	TRBV30	TRBJ2-7	CAWSLIDTYEQYF
-	TRBV7-9	TRBJ2-7	CASSGGGTGSYEQYF
-	TRBV7-9	TRBJ2-1	CASSPSGRSYNEQFF
-	TRBV3-1/TRBV3-2	TRBJ1-6	CASSHGPGESPLHF
-	TRBV5-5	TRBJ2-7	CASSLASGLAYEQYF
-	TRBV30	TRBJ1-6	CAWSLGRGTYNSPLHF
-	TRBV19	TRBJ2-3	CASSMGGGGSTDTQYF
-	TRBV5-1	TRBJ2-7	CASSLAALAGDTYEQYF
-	TRBV30	TRBJ2-3	CAWSGALLVDTQYF
-	TRBV18	TRBJ2-7	CASSPPGGYEQYF
-	TRBV11-1	TRBJ1-2	CASSPDRGGNYGYTF
-	TRBV19	TRBJ1-2	CASSIDGTGSYGYTF
-	TRBV30	TRBJ2-2	CAGRWRGHVGELFF
few	TRBV7-9	TRBJ2-1	CASSFVKGGYNEQFF
few	TRBV19	TRBJ2-2	CASRQQGSTGELFF
-	TRBV24-1	TRBJ2-1	CATSDSPNEQFF
-	TRBV9	TRBJ2-3	CASSVDPASGGDTQYF
-	TRBV11-3	TRBJ2-1	CASTTRTGQYNEQFF
-	TRBV7-9	TRBJ2-1	CASSLAGLRDRGNEQFF
-	TRBV6-2/TRBV6-3	TRBJ2-2	CASSRWAGGPKNTGELFF
-	TRBV29-1	TRBJ2-3	CSVAVSTDTQYF
-	TRBV6-5	TRBJ2-7	CASSSGQGGSGEQYF
-	TRBV4-3	TRBJ2-7	CASSQGLASLEQYF
-	TRBV7-2	TRBJ1-2	CASSLQGVYYGYTF